The 16 T cell receptor beta chains given below trace back to one sample, sequenced in a study of T-cell memory formation after mild COVID-19. TCRdb re-called the 5' RACE reads through MiXCR, storing one row per CDR3 protein. Among about 110,000 distinct CDR3 sequences listed, around 11% were seen once. Input material: PBMCs or a T cell subset sorted from them (not recorded which). These receptor sequences come from an adult woman who had mild COVID-19 (a few samples of this study predate the infection). Cell type and time point are not known.

This clonotype has only a few counts. V is TRBV12-3 or TRBV12-4 and J is TRBJ2-1, with a weak D call TRBD2 (6 bases). Trimming took 2 bases from V and 6 from J, leaving 11 bases between them. The length of the CDR3 is 14 residues. In DNA, the CDR3 is TGTGCCAGCAGTTTAATCTCCGGGGGCAATGAGCAGTTCTTC. It codes for CASSLISGGNEQFF.

This clonotype showed up just a few times. The V gene is TRBV12-3 or TRBV12-4, the J gene TRBJ2-1, with 8 bases identical to TRBD2. The length of the CDR3 is 15 residues. Trimming removed 5 bases from V and 3 bases from J; junction bases left unmatched: 6. CDR3 bases: TGTGCCAGCAGTCCGTGGGGGACTAGCTACAATGAGCAGTTCTTC. This translates into CASSPWGTSYNEQFF.

The chain links TRBV5-1 to TRBJ2-6, with 8 bases matching TRBD1. This CDR3 is built from 19 residues. Germline CDR1 SGHRS, CDR2 YFSETQ. The V segment lost 4 bases and the J segment 0 bases; nucleotides outside the gene matches: 12. Here the CDR3 reads CASSPDRDGSNSGANVLTF. The DNA of the CDR3 is TGCGCCAGCAGCCCGGACAGGGACGGATCTAACTCTGGGGCCAACGTCCTGACTTTC. Filled out from reference TRBV5-1 and TRBJ2-6, the complete variable domain reads KAGVTQTPRYLIKTRGQQVTLSCSPISGHRSVSWYQQTPGQGLQFLFEYFSETQRNKGNFPGRFSGRQFSNSRSEMNVSTLELGDSALYLCASSPDRDGSNSGANVLTFGAGSRLTVL.

The genes are TRBV3-1 and TRBJ2-7; TRBD2 matches at 8 bases. This CDR3 has 15 residues. CDR1 is LGHDT, CDR2 YNNKEL, per germline (reference sequence). J was trimmed by 6 bases and V by 1 base; bases with no gene match: 8. The CDR3 nucleotides are TGTGCCAGCAGCCAAGCGGGACTAGATCCTGGCGAGCAGTACTTC. It specifies CASSQAGLDPGEQYF.

The chain links TRBV24-1 to TRBJ2-1; the match to TRBD1 covers 8 bases. The CDR3 is 16 residues long. Trimming cost V 5 bases and J 1 base; bases outside gene matches: 6. Germline assignment: CDR1 KGHDR and CDR2 SFDVKD. The CDR3 protein is CATSVGQGKSYNEQFF. The CDR3 DNA sequence: TGTGCCACCAGTGTAGGACAGGGAAAATCCTACAATGAGCAGTTCTTC.

There are a few counts of this clonotype. The rearrangement joins TRBV6-6 to TRBJ1-1, with D maybe TRBD1 (6 bases). There are 16 residues in the CDR3. V lost 4 bases to trimming and J lost 1 base, with 16 bases between them. Germline values: CDR1 MNHNY, CDR2 SVGAGI (reference sequence). The CDR3 DNA follows: TGTGCCAGCAGTTTGCCTCGACAGGCTACGAACACTGAAGCTTTCTTT. Its protein is CASSLPRQATNTEAFF.

This clonotype was counted a few times. The chain has TRBV15 and TRBJ1-2; D gene unclear. This CDR3 is built from 13 residues. CDR1 LNHNV and CDR2 YYDKDF come from the germline V gene (reference sequence). Between the trimmed V and J ends, which lost 0 bases and 6 bases, there was a span of 8 bases. The CDR3, as DNA: TGTGCCACCAGCAGAGATCTCACAGATGGCTACACCTTC. It encodes CATSRDLTDGYTF.

This clonotype was recorded a few times. The V call is TRBV24-1, the J call TRBJ2-2, with D tentatively TRBD2 (6 bases). This CDR3 comprises 16 residues. From germline, CDR1 is KGHDR and CDR2 SFDVKD. Trimming took 3 bases from V and 5 from J, leaving 15 bases between them. As DNA, the CDR3 is TGTGCCACCAGTGATCGGCGGGGAGTAGGGACCGGGGAGCTGTTTTTT. Amino acid sequence: CATSDRRGVGTGELFF.

In its sample, this clonotype was seen a few times. The rearrangement links TRBV13 to TRBJ2-4; D is tentatively TRBD1 or TRBD2 (6 bases each). The germline CDR1 and CDR2 sequences are PRHDT and FYEKMQ (reference sequence). The CDR3 extends over 15 amino acids. Trimming cost V 8 bases and J 6 bases, with 20 bases left between them. CDR3 sequence reads: CASSSLGAGGNIQYF. In nucleotides, the CDR3 is TGTGCCAGCTCAAGTTTGGGGGCCGGGGGAAACATTCAGTACTTC.

This clonotype came up many times. This chain uses TRBV6-1 with TRBJ1-2, with 9 bases lining up with TRBD1. V trimming: 1 base; J trimming: 2 bases; junction bases outside the gene matches: 2. Germline CDR1 is MNHNS and CDR2 is SASEGT. CDR3 size: 15 residues. This CDR3 is CASSEGQGGNYGYTF. DNA of the CDR3: TGTGCCAGCAGTGAAGGACAGGGGGGGAACTATGGCTACACCTTC.

This clonotype was seen more than once but under ten times. The rearrangement uses TRBV7-9 and TRBJ2-4, with D maybe TRBD1 (6 bases). The CDR3 spans 19 residues. Germline V gene data show CDR1 as SEHNR and CDR2 as FQNEAQ (reference sequence). Trimming pared 4 bases from V and 3 bases from J, leaving 25 bases between. The CDR3 reads CASSSSQLDRTPLKNIQYF. Written as DNA, the CDR3 is TGTGCCAGCAGCTCCTCCCAGCTCGACAGGACCCCTCTCAAAAACATTCAGTACTTC.

This clonotype was observed a few times. The rearrangement links TRBV29-1 to TRBJ1-1; no definite D call. CDR3 size: 12 residues. Germline values: CDR1 SQVTM, CDR2 ANQGSEA. V lost 6 bases and J lost 4, with 12 bases in between. CDR3 sequence reads: CSVPDGLTEAFF. CDR3 DNA: TGCAGCGTCCCAGACGGACTCACTGAAGCTTTCTTT.

This clonotype came up a few times. The chain combines TRBV4-3 with TRBJ2-2, with D perhaps TRBD2 (5 bases). Germline-derived CDR1 and CDR2 are LGHNA and YSLEER. The CDR3 is 16 residues long. Trimming removed 0 bases at V and 8 bases at J, with 16 bases between. The CDR3 loop is CASSQDSDLLSGELFF. The CDR3 DNA reads TGCGCCAGCAGCCAAGATAGCGACTTGCTTTCAGGGGAGCTGTTTTTT.

The V call is TRBV11-3, the J call TRBJ2-3; D is unclear. CDR3 length: 15 residues. CDR1 SGHNT and CDR2 YENEEA come from the germline V gene. V shed 5 bases and J shed 2 bases, with 14 bases lying between them. This chain's CDR3 is CASSPGARYTDTQYF. For the CDR3, the DNA is TGTGCCAGCAGCCCAGGAGCCAGGTACACAGATACGCAGTATTTT.

This sequence joins TRBV4-1 and TRBJ2-7; D ambiguous. The CDR3 totals 14 residues. The V end was cut by 3 bases, the J end by 2 bases, with 11 bases between. From germline, CDR1 is MGHRA and CDR2 YSYEKL. CDR3 nucleotide sequence: TGCGCCAGCAGCCATGAGCCCAGCACCTACGAGCAGTACTTC. Translated, it gives CASSHEPSTYEQYF.

This clonotype was picked up a small number of times. The rearrangement uses TRBV7-9 and TRBJ1-2, with 10 bases aligning to TRBD1. Germline V gene lookup returns CDR1 SEHNR and CDR2 FQNEAQ (reference sequence). CDR3 length: 15 residues. V shed 7 bases, J shed 5 bases, and the junction held 10 bases outside the gene matches. The CDR3 sequence is CASTPDRGQTYGYTF. Written as DNA, the CDR3 is TGTGCCAGCACTCCAGACAGGGGGCAAACGTATGGCTACACCTTC.